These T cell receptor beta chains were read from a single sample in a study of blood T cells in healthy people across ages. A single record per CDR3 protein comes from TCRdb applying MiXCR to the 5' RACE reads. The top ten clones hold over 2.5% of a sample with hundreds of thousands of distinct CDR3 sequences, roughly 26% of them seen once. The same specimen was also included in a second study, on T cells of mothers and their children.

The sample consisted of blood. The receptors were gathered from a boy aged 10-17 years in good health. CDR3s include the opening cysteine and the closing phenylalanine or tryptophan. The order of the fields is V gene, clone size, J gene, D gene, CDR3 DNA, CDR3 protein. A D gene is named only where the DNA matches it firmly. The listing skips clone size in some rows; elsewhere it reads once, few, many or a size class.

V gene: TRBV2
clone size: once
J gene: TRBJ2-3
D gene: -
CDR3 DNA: TGTGCCAGCTCCCAAACGACAGGAGTCACAGATACGCAGTATTTT
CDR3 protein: CASSQTTGVTDTQYF

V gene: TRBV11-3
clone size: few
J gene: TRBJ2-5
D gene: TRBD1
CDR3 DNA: TGTGCCAGCAGCGTCGGGACAGGGGGCGGAGAGACCCAGTACTTC
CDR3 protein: CASSVGTGGGETQYF

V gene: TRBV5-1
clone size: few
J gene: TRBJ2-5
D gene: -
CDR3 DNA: TGCGCCAGCAGCGGGGGGGCCGGAGGTGAGACCCAGTACTTC
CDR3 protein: CASSGGAGGETQYF

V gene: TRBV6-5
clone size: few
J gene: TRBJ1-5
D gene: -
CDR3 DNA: TGTGCCAGCAGTTCCGGGGGGAATCAGCCCCAGCATTTT
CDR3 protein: CASSSGGNQPQHF

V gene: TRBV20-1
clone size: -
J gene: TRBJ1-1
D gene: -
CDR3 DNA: TGCAGGGGGGACGCTGCTCCAGCGATAAACACTGAAGCTTTCTTT
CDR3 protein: CRGDAAPAINTEAFF

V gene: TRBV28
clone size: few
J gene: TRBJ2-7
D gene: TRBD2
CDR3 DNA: TGTGCCAGCAGTTTAGCGGGGGGGAACGACGATGAGCAGTACTTC
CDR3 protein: CASSLAGGNDDEQYF

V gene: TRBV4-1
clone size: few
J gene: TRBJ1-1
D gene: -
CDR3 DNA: TGCGCCAGCAGCCCAGGGGAAACAAAAGCTTTCTTT
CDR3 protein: CASSPGETKAFF

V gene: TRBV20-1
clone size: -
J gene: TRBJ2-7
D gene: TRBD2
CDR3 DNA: TGCGGTGCTAGAGATGTTTCGCGGGGGGCCTGGGATTCCTACGAGCAGTACTTC
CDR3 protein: CGARDVSRGAWDSYEQYF

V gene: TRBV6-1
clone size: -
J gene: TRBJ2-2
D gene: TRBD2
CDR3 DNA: TGTGCCAGCAGGGTGTTAGCGGGGACGGACACCGGGGAGCTGTTTTTT
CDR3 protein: CASRVLAGTDTGELFF

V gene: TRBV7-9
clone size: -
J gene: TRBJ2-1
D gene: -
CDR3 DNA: TGTGCCAGCAGCTTACGGGGTCAGGGAGTTTACAATGAGCAGTTCTTC
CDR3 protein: CASSLRGQGVYNEQFF

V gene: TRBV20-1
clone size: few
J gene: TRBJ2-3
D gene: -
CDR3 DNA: TGCAGTGCTACTCCGGTAGGACGGAGAAGCGAGGGTGCAGATACGCAGTATTTT
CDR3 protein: CSATPVGRRSEGADTQYF

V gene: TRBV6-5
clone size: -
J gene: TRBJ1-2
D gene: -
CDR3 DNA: TGTGCCAGCACGGGTCAGGAAAGCTATGGCTACACCTTC
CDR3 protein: CASTGQESYGYTF

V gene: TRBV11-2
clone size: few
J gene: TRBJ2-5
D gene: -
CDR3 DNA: TGTGCCAGCACCTGGAGGGGATCGGAGACCCAGTACTTC
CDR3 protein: CASTWRGSETQYF

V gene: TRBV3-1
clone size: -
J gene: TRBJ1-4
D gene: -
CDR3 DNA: TGTGCCAGCGGTCAGGGGAGGGAAAAACTGTTTTTT
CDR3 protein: CASGQGREKLFF

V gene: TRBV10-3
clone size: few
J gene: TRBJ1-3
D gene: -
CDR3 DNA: TGTGCCATCAGTGATGGTCGAGGCGCCAACACCATATATTTT
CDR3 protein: CAISDGRGANTIYF

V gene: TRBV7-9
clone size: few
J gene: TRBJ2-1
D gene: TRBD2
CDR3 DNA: TGTGCCAGCAGCTTACTAGCGGGGGGGACCCACTCCTACAATGAGCAGTTCTTC
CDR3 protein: CASSLLAGGTHSYNEQFF

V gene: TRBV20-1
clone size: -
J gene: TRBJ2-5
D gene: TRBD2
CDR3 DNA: TGCAGTGCTAGAGATTTTCGAGCGGGGGGCCAAGAGACCCAGTACTTC
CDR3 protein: CSARDFRAGGQETQYF

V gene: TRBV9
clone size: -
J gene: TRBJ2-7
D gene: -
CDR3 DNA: TGTGCCAGCAGCCCCGACGGCACCGGACTTCGCCACGAGCAGTACTTC
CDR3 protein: CASSPDGTGLRHEQYF

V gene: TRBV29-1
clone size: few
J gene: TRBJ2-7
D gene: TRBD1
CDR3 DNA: TGCAGCGTTGAACGCGCAAGGCCAGGACAGGGTGGCTACGAGCAGTACTTC
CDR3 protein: CSVERARPGQGGYEQYF

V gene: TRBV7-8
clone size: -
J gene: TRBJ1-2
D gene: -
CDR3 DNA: TGTGCCAGCAGCTTATTGTTCCGGGGGGACTATGGCTACACCTTC
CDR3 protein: CASSLLFRGDYGYTF

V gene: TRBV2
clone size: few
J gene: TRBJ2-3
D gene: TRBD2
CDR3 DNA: TGTGCCAGCAGTGATGGGGGGGCAGATACGCAGTATTTT
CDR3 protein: CASSDGGADTQYF

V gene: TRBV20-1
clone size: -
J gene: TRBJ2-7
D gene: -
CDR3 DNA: TGCAGTGCTAGGACAGGTCTCCCGGGGGAGCAGTACTTC
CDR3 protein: CSARTGLPGEQYF

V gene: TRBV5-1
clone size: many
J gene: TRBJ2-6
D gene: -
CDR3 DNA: TGTGCCAGCAGCTTAGGGAGCTCTGGGGCCAACGTCCTGACTTTC
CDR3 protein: CASSLGSSGANVLTF

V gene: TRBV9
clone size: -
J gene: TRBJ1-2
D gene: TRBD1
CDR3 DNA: TGTGCCAGCAGCCCGGCGGGAGGGGGCAACTATGGCTACACCTTC
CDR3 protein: CASSPAGGGNYGYTF

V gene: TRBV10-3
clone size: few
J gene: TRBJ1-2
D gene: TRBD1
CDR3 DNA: TGTGCCATCAGACGACAGGGAGTTAGCGGTGGCTACACCTTC
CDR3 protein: CAIRRQGVSGGYTF

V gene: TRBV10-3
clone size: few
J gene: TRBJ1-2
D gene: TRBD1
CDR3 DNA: TGTGCCATCAGTGAGCGGGACGGACAGGGAGAGGGCTACACCTTC
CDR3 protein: CAISERDGQGEGYTF

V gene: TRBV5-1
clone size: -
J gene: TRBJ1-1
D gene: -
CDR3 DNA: TGCGCCAGCAGCTTGCCCAGACGGGCCGGAGACACTGAAGCTTTCTTT
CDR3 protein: CASSLPRRAGDTEAFF

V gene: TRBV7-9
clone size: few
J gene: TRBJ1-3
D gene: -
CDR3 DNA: TGTGCCAGCAGCCCCACCGGCGCTGGAAACACCATATATTTT
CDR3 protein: CASSPTGAGNTIYF

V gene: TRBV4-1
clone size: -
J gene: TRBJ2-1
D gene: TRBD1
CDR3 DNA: TGCGCCAGCAGCAAGCCGGGACAGCCTAATGAGCAGTTCTTC
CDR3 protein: CASSKPGQPNEQFF

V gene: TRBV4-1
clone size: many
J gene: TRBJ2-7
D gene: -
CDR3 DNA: TGCGCCCGGACCTCCTACGAGCAGTACTTC
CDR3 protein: CARTSYEQYF

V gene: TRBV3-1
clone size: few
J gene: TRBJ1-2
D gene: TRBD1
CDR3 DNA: TGTGCCAGCAGCCAAGTGGGGACAGGAGACTATGGCTACACCTTC
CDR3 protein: CASSQVGTGDYGYTF

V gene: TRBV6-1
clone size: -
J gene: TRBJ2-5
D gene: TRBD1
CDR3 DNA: TGTGCCAGCAGTGAGCGGACAGGGAGGCTGTACTTC
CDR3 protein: CASSERTGRLYF

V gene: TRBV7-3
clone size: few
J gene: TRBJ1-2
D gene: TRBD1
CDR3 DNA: TGTGCCAGCAGCCCAAACAGGGGTTATGGCTATGGCTACACCTTC
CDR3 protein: CASSPNRGYGYGYTF

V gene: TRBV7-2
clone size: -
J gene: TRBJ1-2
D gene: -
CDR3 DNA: TGTGCCAGCAGCTTACGGGCCGGGCTAACCTTC
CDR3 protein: CASSLRAGLTF

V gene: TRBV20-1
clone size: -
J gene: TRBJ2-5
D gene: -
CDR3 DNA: TGCAGTGCTAGAGATATCGAGTTTGACGAGACCCAGTACTTC
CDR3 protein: CSARDIEFDETQYF

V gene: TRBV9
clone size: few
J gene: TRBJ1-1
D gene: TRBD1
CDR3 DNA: TGTGCCAGCAGCGCCGGACAGGGAATGAACACTGAAGCTTTCTTT
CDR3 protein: CASSAGQGMNTEAFF

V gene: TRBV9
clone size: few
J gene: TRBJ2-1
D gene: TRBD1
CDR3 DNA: TGTGCCAGCAGCTCCTGGGGGCCGTCAGGGGGCAAGGGTGAGCAGTTCTTC
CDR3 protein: CASSSWGPSGGKGEQFF

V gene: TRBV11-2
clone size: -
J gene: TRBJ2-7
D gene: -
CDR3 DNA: TGTGCCAGCAGCTTAGTAGTCCACGACAAGCAGTACTTC
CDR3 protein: CASSLVVHDKQYF

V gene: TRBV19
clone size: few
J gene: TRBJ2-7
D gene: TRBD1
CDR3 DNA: TGTGCCAGTAGTACCGACAGGGGGCCCTACGAGCAGTACTTC
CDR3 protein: CASSTDRGPYEQYF

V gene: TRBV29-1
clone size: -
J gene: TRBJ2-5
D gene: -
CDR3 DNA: TGCAGCGTTCTTATCAGGGTTGAGACCCAGTACTTC
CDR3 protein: CSVLIRVETQYF

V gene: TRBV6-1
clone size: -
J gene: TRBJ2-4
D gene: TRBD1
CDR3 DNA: TGTGCCAGCAGTGAATTGAGACAGGGGGGGGTTTCCAAAAACATTCAGTACTTC
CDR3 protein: CASSELRQGGVSKNIQYF

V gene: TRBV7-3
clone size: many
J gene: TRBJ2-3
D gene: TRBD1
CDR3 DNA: TGTGCCAGCAGCTTAAATGGACAGGGGGCCAGGGATACGCAGTATTTT
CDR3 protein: CASSLNGQGARDTQYF

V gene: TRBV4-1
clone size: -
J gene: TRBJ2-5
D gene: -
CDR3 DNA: TGCGCCAGCAGCCACAGACTCCGCGCCCAAGAGACCCAGTACTTC
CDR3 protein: CASSHRLRAQETQYF

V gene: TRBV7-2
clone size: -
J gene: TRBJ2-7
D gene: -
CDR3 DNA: TGTGCCAGCAGCGGGGACATTAGATACTACGAGCAGTACTTC
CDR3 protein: CASSGDIRYYEQYF

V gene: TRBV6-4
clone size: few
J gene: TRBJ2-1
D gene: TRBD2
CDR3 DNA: TGTGCCAGCAGTGACTCGATCAGCGGGGGGGAATTTGAGCAGTTCTTC
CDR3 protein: CASSDSISGGEFEQFF

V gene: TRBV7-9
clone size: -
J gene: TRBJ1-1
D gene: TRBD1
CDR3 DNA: TGTGCCAGCAGCAAGGACAGGGGACCATCCCCTGAAGCTTTCTTT
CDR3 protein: CASSKDRGPSPEAFF

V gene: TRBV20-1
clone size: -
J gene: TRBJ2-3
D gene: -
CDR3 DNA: TGCAGTGCTAGTAGTCCGGGGAGCAGCACAGATACGCAGTATTTT
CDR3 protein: CSASSPGSSTDTQYF